The 24 T cell receptor beta chains below come from one sample, sequenced in a study of T cell changes during pregnancy in multiple sclerosis. Data came from immunoSEQ multiplex PCR; TCRdb stores just in-frame clones and leaves some out. The table includes around 100,000 clones, around 92% detected once. The source was peripheral blood, collected before pregnancy. Every receptor here comes from a female donor with multiple sclerosis, enrolled in a pregnancy study.

The chain combines TRBV4-3 with TRBJ1-5; no firm D call. V lost 0 bases and J 1 base, leaving 7 bases between the germline ends. The CDR3 is 15 amino acids. The V gene's germline CDR1 is LGHNA and CDR2 YSLEER. Here the CDR3 reads CASSQDRVSNQPQHF. The CDR3 DNA reads as TGCGCCAGCAGCCAAGATCGGGTGAGCAATCAGCCCCAGCATTTT.

The genes are TRBV6-1 and TRBJ1-2; D not resolved. V lost 6 bases to trimming and J lost 2 bases, with 13 bases between them. CDR3 length: 14 amino acids. Germline CDR1 MNHNS, CDR2 SASEGT. CDR3 loop: CASSQNTQNYGYTF. CDR3 coding DNA: TGTGCCAGCAGCCAAAACACGCAAAACTATGGCTACACCTTC.

The chain has TRBV27 and TRBJ2-7, with TRBD1 matching 7 bases. CDR1 and CDR2 (germline): MNHEY, SMNVEV (reference sequence). This CDR3 is 16 amino acids long. With V trimmed by 0 bases and J by 2 bases, 7 bases remained unmatched. CDR3 coding DNA: TGTGCCAGCAGTTTATCGGCGGACAGGCTCACCTACGAGCAGTACTTC. This translates into CASSLSADRLTYEQYF.

The chain uses TRBV25-1 and TRBJ1-3, with D uncertain. The germline gives CDR1 MGHDK, CDR2 SYGVNS. The CDR3 length is 14 residues. V lost 4 bases, J lost 0 bases, and 7 bases lay in between. CDR3 bases: TGTGCCAGCAGTGCGGGGAACTCTGGAAACACCATATATTTT. Translating it yields CASSAGNSGNTIYF.

This sequence joins TRBV6-5 and TRBJ2-7, with 7 bases matching TRBD2. Germline V gene data show CDR1 as MNHEY and CDR2 as SVGAGI. V trimming: 5 bases; J trimming: 7 bases; junction bases outside the gene matches: 14. The CDR3 covers 15 residues. In DNA, the CDR3 is TGTGCCAGCAGTCCCCCGGTCTCCGGGGAGGGTGAGCAGTACTTC. Protein sequence: CASSPPVSGEGEQYF.

The genes are TRBV11-2 and TRBJ2-2, with TRBD1 matching over 8 bases. CDR3 size: 15 residues. The germline CDR1 and CDR2 sequences are SGHAT and FQNNGV. J gave up 1 base and V 4 bases, and 2 bases lay outside the gene matches. CDR3 sequence: CASSSGTGNTGELFF. For the CDR3, the DNA is TGTGCCAGCAGCTCCGGGACAGGGAACACCGGGGAGCTGTTTTTT.

V gene TRBV19 combines with J gene TRBJ2-3, with 15 bases that match TRBD2. Germline values: CDR1 LNHDA, CDR2 SQIVND (reference sequence). The CDR3 sequence is 18 residues long. The junction had 8 bases not matched to a gene; V was cut back by 3 bases and J by 4 bases. CDR3 sequence (DNA): TGTGCCAGTAGTATTTGGCGGACTAGCGGGAGGGCCTCAGATACGCAGTATTTT. It codes for CASSIWRTSGRASDTQYF.

The rearrangement joins TRBV15 to TRBJ1-1; D not resolved. Trimming took 5 bases from V and 7 from J, leaving 11 bases between them. This CDR3 has 12 residues. The V gene's germline CDR1 is LNHNV and CDR2 YYDKDF (reference sequence). CDR3 residues: CATSAPIGEAFF. For the CDR3, the DNA is TGTGCCACCAGCGCCCCCATCGGTGAAGCTTTCTTT.

The CDR3 sequence is CASSPGHSNQPQHF. The CDR3 DNA sequence: TGTGCCAGCAGCCCGGGACATAGCAATCAGCCCCAGCATTTT. The chain employs TRBV5-8 and TRBJ1-5; TRBD1 might be the D (6 bases). Trimming removed 4 bases at V and 0 bases at J, with 8 bases between. The V gene's germline CDR1 is SGHTS and CDR2 YDEGEE. CDR3 length: 14 amino acids.

This clone was recorded only once. This chain joins TRBV9 and TRBJ2-1, with 11 bases identical to TRBD1. The CDR3 runs to 14 residues. Germline assignment: CDR1 SGDLS and CDR2 YYNGEE. After removal of 3 bases from V and 7 bases from J, the junction contained 3 bases not matched to a gene. CDR3 DNA: TGTGCCAGCAGCGGGGGACAGGGGGGGAATGAGCAGTTCTTC. Its translation is CASSGGQGGNEQFF.

V usage is TRBV7-9 and J usage is TRBJ1-5; no reliable D call. The germline CDR1 and CDR2 sequences are SEHNR and FQNEAQ (reference sequence). Trimming took off 2 bases at V and 4 bases at J, with 3 bases between the two ends. This CDR3 contains 12 residues. This CDR3 is CASSLINQPQHF. The CDR3 DNA sequence: TGTGCCAGCAGCTTAATAAATCAGCCCCAGCATTTT.

The chain joins TRBV18 to TRBJ1-1, with unresolved D. The CDR3 length is 14 residues. V lost 3 bases and J 0 bases, leaving 8 bases between the germline ends. The germline V gene has CDR1 KGHSH and CDR2 LQKENI. CDR3 sequence (DNA): TGTGCCAGCTCACCTGGGAGGGTGAACACTGAAGCTTTCTTT. Translated, it gives CASSPGRVNTEAFF.

This chain uses TRBV4-3 with TRBJ1-1; TRBD1 agrees at 8 bases. Germline V gives CDR1 LGHNA, CDR2 YSLEER. Losses at the gene ends were 0 bases for V and 1 base for J; bases not matched to a gene: 4. This CDR3 contains 16 residues. The CDR3 DNA reads as TGCGCCAGCAGCCAAGATAGAACAGGGGGGAACACTGAAGCTTTCTTT. Translation gives CASSQDRTGGNTEAFF.

The chain is built from TRBV30 and TRBJ1-3; the D gene is possibly TRBD1 (5 bases). The CDR3 totals 15 residues. Deletions cut 0 bases from V and 1 base from J, with 10 bases between. From germline, CDR1 is GTSNPN and CDR2 SVGIG (reference sequence). The CDR3 DNA reads TGTGCCTGGAGTGTCACCAGGGATTCTGGAAACACCATATATTTT. Amino acids: CAWSVTRDSGNTIYF.

The V call is TRBV27, the J call TRBJ2-2, with 10 bases lining up with TRBD1. The trim removed 10 bases at V and 7 bases at J, leaving 9 bases unmatched. The CDR3 extends over 14 amino acids. Germline V gene sequence: CDR1 MNHEY, CDR2 SMNVEV (reference sequence). CDR3 residues: CATRWTGGNGELFF. Here the CDR3 DNA reads TGTGCCACGAGATGGACAGGGGGGAACGGGGAGCTGTTTTTT.

This chain joins TRBV2 and TRBJ2-1; TRBD1 is a possible D gene (6 bases). Germline V gene lookup returns CDR1 SNHLY and CDR2 FYNNEI. V was clipped by 8 bases and J by 2 bases, with 10 bases between them. The CDR3 runs to 13 residues. CDR3 sequence (DNA): TGTGCCAGCGGGGGCAGAGCCTACAATGAGCAGTTCTTC. This sequence encodes CASGGRAYNEQFF.

CDR3 sequence reads: CASSPSGGAGLGNEQFF. Written as DNA, the CDR3 is TGTGCCAGCTCACCATCGGGGGGGGCTGGTCTCGGCAATGAGCAGTTCTTC. This sequence joins TRBV18 and TRBJ2-1, with 8 bases aligning to TRBD2. The CDR3 totals 17 residues. Germline-derived CDR1 and CDR2 are KGHSH and LQKENI. V lost 2 bases and J lost 6; bases outside the gene matches: 12.

V usage is TRBV14 and J usage is TRBJ2-1; 9 bases map to TRBD1. V was pared by 4 bases and J by 2 bases, with 3 bases of the junction left unmatched. Looked up from germline, CDR1 is SGHDN and CDR2 is FVKESK. There are 15 residues in the CDR3. As DNA, the CDR3 is TGTGCCAGCAGCCTATGGGACAGGGCCTACAATGAGCAGTTCTTC. Amino acid sequence: CASSLWDRAYNEQFF.

The V and J genes are TRBV19 and TRBJ1-1; no clear D. Per germline, CDR1 LNHDA and CDR2 SQIVND (reference sequence). This CDR3 region has 12 residues. V was shortened by 5 bases and J by 5 bases, with 9 bases between the two germline ends. The CDR3 is CASSPPRTEAFF. The CDR3 DNA follows: TGTGCCAGTAGTCCTCCGAGGACTGAAGCTTTCTTT.

The chain is built from TRBV7-9 and TRBJ2-1, with 8 bases identical to TRBD2. V was pared by 3 bases and J by 0 bases, with 4 bases of the junction left unmatched. Looked up from germline, CDR1 is SEHNR and CDR2 is FQNEAQ (reference sequence). This CDR3 spans 16 amino acids. As DNA, the CDR3 is TGTGCCAGCAGCTTCGGTCTAGCGGGCTCCTACAATGAGCAGTTCTTC. Translating it yields CASSFGLAGSYNEQFF.

The gene calls are TRBV5-1 and TRBJ1-1, with 7 nucleotides matching TRBD1. Unmatched junction bases numbered 3, after V lost 0 bases and J lost 4 bases. Germline V gene lookup returns CDR1 SGHRS and CDR2 YFSETQ. The CDR3 length is 14 residues. The CDR3 DNA follows: TGCGCCAGCAGCTTGGCCCCAGGGGGCACTGAAGCTTTCTTT. Translating gives CASSLAPGGTEAFF.

Turning to this clone: Additional DNA sequences in this sample encode the identical CDR3. The chain joins TRBV29-1 to TRBJ2-3; D may be TRBD1 (6 bases). V was clipped by 4 bases and J by 1 base, with 6 bases between them. Germline values: CDR1 SQVTM, CDR2 ANQGSEA. This CDR3 contains 12 residues. This chain's CDR3 is CSVGQGTDTQYF. The DNA for the CDR3 is TGCAGCGTTGGACAGGGCACAGATACGCAGTATTTT.

The rearrangement joins TRBV19 to TRBJ2-3, with D perhaps TRBD2 (5 bases). The V gene lost 5 bases and the J gene lost 4 bases, with 10 bases spanning the gap. Germline assignment: CDR1 LNHDA and CDR2 SQIVND (reference sequence). The CDR3 loop spans 13 amino acids. The CDR3 DNA follows: TGTGCCAGTAGTGTTGGACTCGCAGATACGCAGTATTTT. Its translation is CASSVGLADTQYF. Full variable domain (remainder filled in from reference TRBV19 and TRBJ2-3): DGGITQSPKYLFRKEGQNVTLSCEQNLNHDAMYWYRQDPGQGLRLIYYSQIVNDFQKGDIAEGYSVSREKKESFPLTVTSAQKNPTAFYLCASSVGLADTQYFGPGTRLTVL.

Here the CDR3 reads CASSPPEGAGEQFF. In nucleotides, the CDR3 is TGTGCCAGCTCACCACCGGAGGGGGCGGGGGAGCAGTTCTTC. J is TRBJ2-1 and V is TRBV18, with TRBD1 as a possible D gene (7 bases). CDR3 length: 14 residues. V gave up 0 bases and J gave up 10 bases, with 13 bases separating them. Per germline, CDR1 KGHSH and CDR2 LQKENI.